Listed here are 28 T cell receptor beta chains from one sample, sequenced in a study of T cell repertoires in cytomegalovirus infection. Each CDR3 protein is one row after TCRdb ran MiXCR on the reads. The sample lists roughly 860,000 distinct CDR3 sequences, about 33% seen once, with around 12% in the top ten. The antigens of these receptors remain unknown. The specimen was cultured CD8+ T cells from PBMCs, collected from culture after CMV antigen stimulation. The source of these receptors is a human donor in good health (CMV status not recorded). Some clones in this sample may be carry-over from other donors' samples.

This clonotype was counted at least ten times. The chain links TRBV7-9 to TRBJ2-7, with D possibly TRBD1 on 6 matching bases. V was cut by 4 bases and J by 2 bases, with 21 bases left in between. Germline lookup yields CDR1 SEHNR and CDR2 FQNEAQ (reference sequence). The CDR3 consists of 17 residues. The chain's CDR3 is CASSSPATGTLTYEQYF. The CDR3 DNA follows: TGTGCCAGCAGCTCCCCGGCTACCGGGACACTGACCTACGAGCAGTACTTC.

The chain recombines TRBV29-1 with TRBJ1-5, with a possible D match to TRBD1 (5 bases). The germline gives CDR1 SQVTM, CDR2 ANQGSEA. The V gene lost 0 bases and the J gene lost 8 bases, with 11 bases spanning the gap. The CDR3 length is 13 residues. In nucleotides, the CDR3 is TGCAGCGTTGAAGACAGGGAAGATGAGCCCCAGCATTTT. This encodes CSVEDREDEPQHF.

V usage is TRBV6-2 or TRBV6-3 and J usage is TRBJ2-7; no definite D call. This CDR3 is built from 14 residues. V was clipped by 5 bases and J by 0 bases, with 11 bases between them. Germline V gene data show CDR1 as MNHEY and CDR2 as SVGEGT. The CDR3 nucleotides are TGTGCCAGCAGTCTCCCTTCCAGCTCCTACGAGCAGTACGTC. Amino acids: CASSLPSSSYEQYV.

Note on this clonotype: A single base separates this from a much larger clone, so it may be a read error. The V call is TRBV7-2, the J call TRBJ2-3, with D perhaps given as TRBD1 or TRBD2 (5 bases each). In germline, CDR1 is SGHTA, CDR2 FQGNSA. V shed 3 bases and J shed 3 bases, with 16 bases lying between them. CDR3 length: 16 amino acids. DNA of the CDR3: TGTGCCAGCAGCTTGTCGGCGAGGGGCTTGACAGATACGCAGTATTTT. Translating it yields CASSLSARGLTDTQYF. The full variable domain, rest sourced from reference TRBV7-2 and TRBJ2-3, is GAGVSQSPSNKVTEKGKDVELRCDPISGHTALYWYRQSLGQGLEFLIYFQGNSAPDKSGLPSDRFSAERTGGSVSTLTIQRTQQEDSAVYLCASSLSARGLTDTQYFGPGTRLTVL.

This clonotype was seen once. The chain carries TRBV19 and TRBJ2-1; D ambiguous. Germline V gene sequence: CDR1 LNHDA, CDR2 SQIVND (reference sequence). The CDR3 is 15 amino acids. Deletions cut 1 base from V and 10 bases from J, with 17 bases between. The CDR3 region is CASSIAAQPTSEQFF. CDR3 sequence (DNA): TGTGCCAGTAGTATAGCTGCCCAACCAACAAGCGAGCAGTTCTTC.

This clonotype was detected a few times. CDR3 DNA sequence: TGCGCCAGCAGCTTGGAGGACTGGGACTATGGCTACACCTTC. Amino acids: CASSLEDWDYGYTF. This chain links TRBV5-1 with TRBJ1-2, with D hard to call. The germline V and J ends were trimmed by 0 bases and 3 bases, with 9 bases remaining between them. This CDR3 has 14 amino acids. Germline lookup yields CDR1 SGHRS and CDR2 YFSETQ.

The rearrangement uses TRBV29-1 and TRBJ2-3, with D unclear. Germline lookup yields CDR1 SQVTM and CDR2 ANQGSEA. The CDR3 is 10 amino acids. The germline V and J ends were trimmed by 4 bases and 8 bases, with 7 bases remaining between them. In DNA, the CDR3 is TGCAGCGTTGTAGCCGGTACGCAGTATTTT. It translates to CSVVAGTQYF.

This clonotype was observed a handful of times. The genes are TRBV7-9 and TRBJ1-1; 7 bases agree with TRBD1. Germline CDR1 and CDR2: SEHNR and FQNEAQ (reference sequence). V dropped 0 bases and J dropped 4; count of bases not matched to a gene: 8. The CDR3 loop spans 16 amino acids. Here the CDR3 reads CASSLAGTEGSTEAFF. The CDR3 DNA follows: TGTGCCAGCAGCTTAGCCGGGACAGAGGGGAGCACTGAAGCTTTCTTT.

This chain links TRBV7-3 with TRBJ2-2; TRBD1 matches at 7 bases. V dropped 5 bases and J dropped 0; count of bases not matched to a gene: 3. CDR3 length equals 15 residues. Germline-derived CDR1 and CDR2 are SGHTA and FQGTGA. The CDR3 coding sequence is TGTGCCAGCAGCCTAGGGGGCTCGAACACCGGGGAGCTGTTTTTT. Its translation is CASSLGGSNTGELFF.

In this sample, this clonotype turned up a few times. The rearrangement links TRBV2 to TRBJ2-3; D possibly uses TRBD1 or TRBD2 (5 bases each). The CDR3 is 15 amino acids. V shed 3 bases and J shed 1 base, with 11 bases lying between them. The germline V gene encodes CDR1 SNHLY and CDR2 FYNNEI. The CDR3 loop is CASSDEGSRTDTQYF. For the CDR3, the DNA is TGTGCCAGCAGTGATGAGGGGTCTCGCACAGATACGCAGTATTTT.

Only a few counts were recorded for this clonotype. The chain carries TRBV19 and TRBJ1-1, with D perhaps TRBD1 (6 bases). This CDR3 contains 14 residues. V gave up 5 bases and J gave up 5 bases, with 15 bases separating them. Germline assignment: CDR1 LNHDA and CDR2 SQIVND (reference sequence). In DNA, the CDR3 is TGTGCCAGTAGTTCCCGGGACACGAGAACTGAAGCTTTCTTT. Translated: CASSSRDTRTEAFF.

V usage is TRBV7-2 and J usage is TRBJ2-7; 12 bases align to TRBD2. J lost 1 base, V lost 1 base, and 8 bases had no gene match. The germline gives CDR1 SGHTA, CDR2 FQGNSA. There are 18 residues in the CDR3. The CDR3: CASSLEASGGGLSYEQYF. CDR3 in DNA: TGTGCCAGCAGCTTAGAGGCTAGCGGGGGGGGTCTGTCCTACGAGCAGTACTTC.

There are a few counts of this clonotype. V is TRBV7-2 and J is TRBJ2-2, with D uncertain. V lost 5 bases and J 10 bases, leaving 11 bases between the germline ends. CDR3 length: 12 residues. Germline lookup yields CDR1 SGHTA and CDR2 FQGNSA. CDR3 nucleotides: TGTGCCAGCAGCCCAAGGGTTCCGGAGCTGTTTTTT. Its translation is CASSPRVPELFF.

This clonotype was detected only a few times. This sequence joins TRBV6-6 and TRBJ2-1; TRBD2 might be the D (6 bases). Germline V gives CDR1 MNHNY, CDR2 SVGAGI (reference sequence). The V end lost 2 bases, the J end lost 6 bases, and 14 bases lay between the germline ends. CDR3 length: 15 residues. The CDR3 coding sequence is TGTGCCAGCAGTTACGAGAGTAGCGGTTTCAATGAGCAGTTCTTC. The encoded protein is CASSYESSGFNEQFF.

The chain links TRBV12-5 to TRBJ1-5; D ambiguous. CDR3 size: 13 residues. V lost 7 bases and J 0 bases, leaving 7 bases between the germline ends. CDR1 and CDR2 from the germline V gene are LGHNT and FRNRAP. The CDR3 protein is CASAPHSNQPQHF. The CDR3 nucleotides are TGTGCTAGTGCCCCCCATAGCAATCAGCCCCAGCATTTT.

This clonotype showed up many times. The gene calls are TRBV12-5 and TRBJ2-1; 9 bases fit TRBD1. The CDR3 runs to 15 residues. Losses at the gene ends were 5 bases for V and 1 base for J; bases not matched to a gene: 3. Germline values: CDR1 LGHNT, CDR2 FRNRAP. This chain's CDR3 is CASGPGQGSYNEQFF. The CDR3 nucleotides are TGTGCTAGTGGTCCAGGACAGGGGTCCTACAATGAGCAGTTCTTC.

This clonotype was counted at least ten times. This chain connects TRBV7-8 to TRBJ1-1; D perhaps matches TRBD1 (6 bases). V was cut by 7 bases and J by 1 base, with 16 bases left in between. This CDR3 comprises 15 residues. Per germline, CDR1 SGHVS and CDR2 FQNEAQ. CDR3 in amino acids: CASIPVPGQNTEAFF. The CDR3, as DNA: TGTGCCAGCATACCCGTACCGGGACAGAACACTGAAGCTTTCTTT.

This clonotype was detected ten times or more. Here the CDR3 DNA reads TGTGCCAGCAGCCCAGGGACGGGAGACTATGGCTACACCTTC. As protein: CASSPGTGDYGYTF. The chain is built from TRBV7-6 and TRBJ1-2, with D possibly matching TRBD1 (5 bases). The CDR3 has 14 residues. V was clipped by 5 bases and J by 3 bases, with 13 bases between them. Per germline, CDR1 SGHVS and CDR2 FNYEAQ.

This clonotype was found many times. The chain joins TRBV7-9 to TRBJ2-3; 12 bases line up with TRBD2. There are 15 residues in the CDR3. The V segment lost 3 bases and the J segment 4 bases; nucleotides outside the gene matches: 2. Germline CDR1 SEHNR, CDR2 FQNEAQ (reference sequence). DNA of the CDR3: TGTGCCAGCAGCTTCCTAGCGGGGGGGGCAGATACGCAGTATTTT. Translating it yields CASSFLAGGADTQYF.

This clonotype was seen a handful of times. The CDR3 bases are TGTGCCACCTCTCGGGACAGGGTGTCTGGAAGTGGCTACACCTTC. This gives the protein CATSRDRVSGSGYTF. The chain couples TRBV25-1 to TRBJ1-2; 9 nucleotides agree with TRBD1. V gave up 10 bases and J gave up 7 bases; unmatched junction bases: 16. The CDR3 is 15 residues long. Germline loops: CDR1 MGHDK, CDR2 SYGVNS.

J is TRBJ1-3 and V is TRBV14; possibly TRBD1 for D (5 bases). Trimming shortened V by 3 bases and J by 0 bases, and 12 bases separated the two germline ends. The CDR3 contains 16 residues. Per germline, CDR1 SGHDN and CDR2 FVKESK. In DNA, the CDR3 is TGTGCCAGCAGCCATCCCGGGACCCACTCTGGAAACACCATATATTTT. It specifies CASSHPGTHSGNTIYF.

This clonotype was detected a few times. The chain carries TRBV7-9 and TRBJ1-3; no clear D. V was clipped by 4 bases and J by 4 bases, with 11 bases between them. The CDR3 has 14 amino acids. Germline CDR1 reads SEHNR; CDR2 reads FQNEAQ (reference sequence). The CDR3 reads CASSYLDPGNTIYF. The CDR3 nucleotides are TGTGCCAGCAGCTACCTGGACCCAGGAAACACCATATATTTT.

This sequence joins TRBV6-2 or TRBV6-3 and TRBJ1-1, with D possibly TRBD1 on 5 matching bases. CDR1 MNHEY and CDR2 SVGEGT come from the germline V gene. V dropped 6 bases and J dropped 2 bases, with 10 bases sitting between them. The length of the CDR3 is 13 residues. CDR3 DNA: TGTGCCAGCAGGTGGAGGGGCAACACTGAAGCTTTCTTT. Translation gives CASRWRGNTEAFF.

This clonotype was seen a handful of times. The CDR3, as DNA: TGTGCCAGTAGTGCACCCTGGGGTGAGCAGTTCTTC. It is translated as CASSAPWGEQFF. J is TRBJ2-1 and V is TRBV19; the D is unclear. The CDR3 extends over 12 amino acids. CDR1 and CDR2 (germline): LNHDA, SQIVND (reference sequence). The V end lost 5 bases, the J end lost 9 bases, and 11 bases lay between the germline ends.

Only a few counts were recorded for this clonotype. The chain carries TRBV7-3 and TRBJ2-1, with 10 nucleotides matching TRBD1. The J segment lost 8 bases and the V segment lost 5 bases, leaving 12 bases of the junction unmatched. The CDR3 covers 16 residues. Looked up from germline, CDR1 is SGHTA and CDR2 is FQGTGA. The CDR3: CASSPSPGTGAHEQFF. CDR3 sequence (DNA): TGTGCCAGCAGCCCCTCGCCCGGGACAGGGGCACATGAGCAGTTCTTC.

This clonotype occurred many times. The chain joins TRBV6-5 to TRBJ2-1; TRBD1 aligns across 9 bases. The CDR3 loop spans 16 amino acids. V shed 5 bases and J 13 bases; nucleotides not matched to a gene: 18. The germline V gene encodes CDR1 MNHEY and CDR2 SVGAGI. CDR3 sequence: CASSTIRDRDTLGQFF. In DNA, the CDR3 is TGTGCCAGCAGTACAATCCGGGACAGGGATACTTTAGGTCAGTTCTTC.

A remark on this clonotype: A much larger clone is a single base away; this may be a read error. V usage is TRBV6-1 and J usage is TRBJ1-5; D gene unclear. Looked up from germline, CDR1 is MNHNS and CDR2 is SASEGT. The CDR3 runs to 16 residues. The CDR3 here is CACSDSEYYSNQPQHF. The CDR3 coding sequence is TGTGCCTGCAGTGATTCGGAGTACTATAGCAATCAGCCCCAGCATTTT.

This clonotype was seen a few times. The chain recombines TRBV19 with TRBJ2-1; a possible D gene is TRBD2 (7 bases). Germline lookup yields CDR1 LNHDA and CDR2 SQIVND (reference sequence). With 5 bases removed from V and 10 bases from J, the gap between germline ends came to 15 bases. The CDR3 has 13 amino acids. CDR3 loop: CASSPRGAGEQFF. CDR3 DNA: TGTGCCAGTAGTCCTCGGGGGGCTGGGGAGCAGTTCTTC.